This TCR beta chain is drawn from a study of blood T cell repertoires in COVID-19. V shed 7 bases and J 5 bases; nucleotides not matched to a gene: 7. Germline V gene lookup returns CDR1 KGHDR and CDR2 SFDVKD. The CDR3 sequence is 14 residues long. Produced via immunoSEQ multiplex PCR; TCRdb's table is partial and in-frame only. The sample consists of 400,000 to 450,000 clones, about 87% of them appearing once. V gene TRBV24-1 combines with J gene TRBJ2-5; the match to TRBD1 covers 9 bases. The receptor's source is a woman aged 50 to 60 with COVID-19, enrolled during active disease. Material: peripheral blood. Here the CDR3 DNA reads TGTGCCACCAGCAACAGGGGGCTCGGGGAGACCCAGTACTTC. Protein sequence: CATSNRGLGETQYF.